This T cell receptor beta chain was sequenced for a study of CD8 T cells in ankylosing spondylitis. Trimming stripped 3 bases from V and 1 base from J, with 7 bases between. Per the germline V gene, CDR1 is MNHNS and CDR2 is SASEGT. The CDR3 extends over 13 amino acids. Findings of the study overall: Clones tied to disease were said to be significantly enriched in matched ankylosing spondylitis synovial fluid. A TCR beta motif of under 10 highly homologous variants seemed to mark ankylosing spondylitis blood. Prior literature has documented some motif variants in synovial fluid and blood from reactive arthritis.

Notes on this clonotype: Its antigen is not identified.

TCRdb re-called the 5' RACE reads through MiXCR, storing one row per CDR3 protein. Of under 450,000 distinct CDR3 sequences in the sample, approximately 17% were seen once. The TCR sequence derives from a male donor with ankylosing spondylitis. Sequencing was carried out using blood, either unsorted or a sorted T cell fraction (not recorded which). V and J are TRBV6-1 and TRBJ2-7; no firm D call. As DNA, the CDR3 is TGTGCCAGCAGTGAGGCACCTTCCTACGAGCAGTACTTC. Protein: CASSEAPSYEQYF.